The 25 T cell receptor beta chains reported below all come from one sample, sequenced in a study of T cell repertoires in cytomegalovirus infection. TCRdb reanalysed the reads using MiXCR and keeps one entry per CDR3 protein. The sample contains roughly 180,000 distinct CDR3 sequences, 17% of which appear only once. What was sequenced was CD8+ T cells from PBMCs. These receptors came from a human donor in good health (CMV status not recorded). Some clones in this sample may be carry-over from other donors' samples.

The sample holds a few counts of this clonotype. The V call is TRBV12-3 or TRBV12-4, the J call TRBJ2-3; D possibly corresponds to TRBD1 (5 bases). The CDR3 runs to 13 residues. V lost 6 bases and J lost 2, with 9 bases in between. In DNA, the CDR3 is TGTGCCAGCAGCCTCAGGGTCACAGATACGCAGTATTTT. Its protein is CASSLRVTDTQYF.

This clonotype was counted only a few times. The chain employs TRBV6-2 or TRBV6-3 and TRBJ2-5, with 7 positions matching TRBD1. Per the germline V gene, CDR1 is MNHEY and CDR2 is SVGEGT. The CDR3 is 16 residues long. The trim removed 4 bases at V and 3 bases at J, leaving 11 bases unmatched. The CDR3: CASSSVPGQLKETQYF. Written as DNA, the CDR3 is TGTGCCAGCAGTTCCGTCCCGGGACAGCTTAAAGAGACCCAGTACTTC.

This chain uses TRBV7-6 with TRBJ2-7; the D call may be TRBD1 or TRBD2 (6 bases each). From germline, CDR1 is SGHVS and CDR2 FNYEAQ. CDR3 size: 15 residues. Trimming cost V 1 base and J 2 bases, with 12 bases left between them. The CDR3, as DNA: TGTGCCAGCAGCTTAGGGAGGGGGGAAACCTACGAGCAGTACTTC. Protein: CASSLGRGETYEQYF.

The sample holds a few counts of this clonotype. The chain links TRBV4-1 to TRBJ1-2; D is unclear. With 1 base removed from V and 8 bases from J, the gap between germline ends came to 8 bases. CDR3 length equals 12 residues. Germline CDR1 MGHRA, CDR2 YSYEKL. The CDR3 sequence: CASSQAVGGYTF. The CDR3, as DNA: TGCGCCAGCAGCCAAGCCGTCGGCGGCTACACCTTC.

A few counts support this clonotype. V gene TRBV14 combines with J gene TRBJ1-6; D gene uncertain. Germline CDR1 SGHDN, CDR2 FVKESK. The CDR3 length is 16 residues. Trimming removed 0 bases from V and 8 bases from J, with 14 bases in between. The CDR3 nucleotides read TGTGCCAGCAGCCAAGATTTGGCCAACGGAGATTCACCCCTCCACTTT. Amino acid sequence: CASSQDLANGDSPLHF.

This clonotype has at least ten counts. J is TRBJ2-2 and V is TRBV4-1; D unclear. The CDR3 is 12 amino acids. V lost 5 bases, J lost 3 bases, and 4 bases lay in between. Germline assignment: CDR1 MGHRA and CDR2 YSYEKL. CDR3 in DNA: TGCGCCAGCAGCGGCGACACCGGGGAGCTGTTTTTT. Its protein is CASSGDTGELFF.

The V gene is TRBV6-2 or TRBV6-3, the J gene TRBJ1-5, with no clear D. Trimming shortened V by 2 bases and J by 3 bases, and 8 bases separated the two germline ends. The germline V gene has CDR1 MNHEY and CDR2 SVGEGT. The CDR3 runs to 14 residues. As DNA, the CDR3 is TGTGCCAGCAGTTACGGTCTGACCAATCAGCCCCAGCATTTT. Translation gives CASSYGLTNQPQHF.

This clonotype came up a few times. The chain employs TRBV7-6 and TRBJ2-1; perhaps TRBD2 as D (5 bases). This CDR3 has 11 amino acids. Trimming took off 5 bases at V and 10 bases at J, with 9 bases between the two ends. CDR1 is SGHVS and CDR2 is FNYEAQ in the germline V gene. In DNA form, the CDR3 reads TGTGCCAGCAGCCTCCCGGGGGAGCAGTTCTTC. Amino acids: CASSLPGEQFF. The complete variable domain, with remaining parts taken from reference TRBV7-6 and TRBJ2-1, reads GAGVSQSPRYKVTKRGQDVALRCDPISGHVSLYWYRQALGQGPEFLTYFNYEAQQDKSGLPNDRFSAERPEGSISTLTIQRTEQRDSAMYRCASSLPGEQFFGPGTRLTVL.

The genes are TRBV5-1 and TRBJ2-1; 7 positions agree with TRBD1. The CDR3 is 15 residues long. Losses at the gene ends were 2 bases for V and 5 bases for J; bases not matched to a gene: 7. Germline-derived CDR1 and CDR2 are SGHRS and YFSETQ. The CDR3 coding sequence is TGCGCCAGCAGCTTTAACCCCACAGGGGACAATGAGCAGTTCTTC. Its protein is CASSFNPTGDNEQFF.

There are a few counts of this clonotype. This sequence joins TRBV19 and TRBJ1-2, with unresolved D. From germline, CDR1 is LNHDA and CDR2 SQIVND (reference sequence). With 5 bases removed from V and 8 bases from J, the gap between germline ends came to 9 bases. This CDR3 spans 11 amino acids. The CDR3 nucleotides are TGTGCCAGTAGTTACCAGACCGGCTACACCTTC. It codes for CASSYQTGYTF.

This clonotype was observed once. This chain links TRBV20-1 with TRBJ1-4; 9 positions agree with TRBD1. Losses at the gene ends were 1 base for V and 0 bases for J; bases not matched to a gene: 9. Per germline, CDR1 DFQATT and CDR2 SNEGSKA (reference sequence). This CDR3 contains 18 residues. The CDR3 DNA sequence: TGCAGTGCTAGAGTCGGGGACAGGGACTTCTCAACTAATGAAAAACTGTTTTTT. Amino acid sequence: CSARVGDRDFSTNEKLFF.

This clonotype came up a few times. The rearrangement joins TRBV7-8 to TRBJ2-3, with 7 bases fitting TRBD2. CDR3 length: 18 amino acids. V shed 0 bases and J 1 base; nucleotides not matched to a gene: 10. The germline V gene has CDR1 SGHVS and CDR2 FQNEAQ. The CDR3, as DNA: TGTGCCAGCAGCTTAGCGGTACTAGGCGGGGGAGGCACAGATACGCAGTATTTT. Translated: CASSLAVLGGGGTDTQYF. Full variable domain (rest looked up from reference TRBV7-8 and TRBJ2-3): GAGVSQSPRYKVAKRGQDVALRCDPISGHVSLFWYQQALGQGPEFLTYFQNEAQLDKSGLPSDRFFAERPEGSVSTLKIQRTQQEDSAVYLCASSLAVLGGGGTDTQYFGPGTRLTVL.

This clonotype came up a few times. The V gene is TRBV12-5, the J gene TRBJ2-7; D call uncertain. Germline V gene sequence: CDR1 LGHNT, CDR2 FRNRAP. The CDR3 loop spans 15 amino acids. The V gene lost 0 bases and the J gene lost 0 bases, with 9 bases spanning the gap. The CDR3 protein is CASGLVQGGSYEQYF. CDR3 sequence (DNA): TGTGCTAGTGGTTTGGTACAAGGCGGCTCCTACGAGCAGTACTTC.

This clonotype was seen more than once but under ten times. V and J are TRBV29-1 and TRBJ2-1, with TRBD2 identical over 9 bases. J was trimmed by 0 bases and V by 3 bases; bases with no gene match: 3. Germline CDR1 and CDR2: SQVTM and ANQGSEA. The CDR3 sequence is 15 residues long. The CDR3 spells CSVDSSGVSYNEQFF. CDR3 nucleotides: TGCAGCGTTGATTCTAGCGGGGTCTCCTACAATGAGCAGTTCTTC.

The chain combines TRBV20-1 with TRBJ1-2; D is perhaps TRBD1 (5 bases). Between the trimmed V and J ends, which lost 3 bases and 6 bases, there was a span of 8 bases. Germline V lookup: CDR1 DFQATT, CDR2 SNEGSKA (reference sequence). The CDR3 has 11 residues. CDR3: CSARQGNGYTF. Here the CDR3 DNA reads TGCAGTGCTAGGCAGGGAAATGGCTACACCTTC.

The chain links TRBV5-1 to TRBJ2-7, with TRBD1 identical over 7 bases. The trim removed 2 bases at V and 5 bases at J, leaving 4 bases unmatched. Germline V gene lookup returns CDR1 SGHRS and CDR2 YFSETQ. The CDR3 is made up of 13 amino acids. The CDR3: CASSFDRENEQYF. CDR3 DNA: TGCGCCAGCAGCTTCGACAGGGAAAACGAGCAGTACTTC.

This clonotype was recorded at least ten times. The chain links TRBV11-2 to TRBJ2-2; D is ambiguous. Germline V gene sequence: CDR1 SGHAT, CDR2 FQNNGV. Trimming cost V 4 bases and J 0 bases, with 6 bases left between them. CDR3 size: 14 residues. CDR3 protein: CASSSRANTGELFF. The CDR3 coding sequence is TGTGCCAGCAGCTCCCGGGCGAACACCGGGGAGCTGTTTTTT.

The gene calls are TRBV12-3 or TRBV12-4 and TRBJ1-5; D is possibly TRBD1 (6 bases). The CDR3 sequence is 15 residues long. The V end lost 5 bases, the J end lost 7 bases, and 18 bases lay between the germline ends. CDR3 residues: CASSPTGFLEQPQHF. In DNA, the CDR3 is TGTGCCAGCAGTCCTACAGGGTTTCTGGAGCAGCCCCAGCATTTT.

This clonotype was found a few times. J is TRBJ2-3 and V is TRBV29-1; weak D call: TRBD1 (6 bases). V dropped 1 base and J dropped 4 bases, with 9 bases sitting between them. Germline CDR1 reads SQVTM; CDR2 reads ANQGSEA. The CDR3 runs 13 residues. The CDR3 bases are TGCAGCGTTGAAGGCCAGGGGCCAGATACGCAGTATTTT. Its protein is CSVEGQGPDTQYF.

This clonotype was picked up a small number of times. V and J are TRBV29-1 and TRBJ2-1, with D maybe TRBD2 (5 bases). This CDR3 has 16 residues. Trimming took off 2 bases at V and 3 bases at J, with 17 bases between the two ends. Germline CDR1 SQVTM, CDR2 ANQGSEA. In DNA, the CDR3 is TGCAGCGTTGAATCGCAGGCCGGGAAGAGCTACAATGAGCAGTTCTTC. This sequence encodes CSVESQAGKSYNEQFF.

This clonotype was counted a few times. J is TRBJ1-1 and V is TRBV28; 7 bases are a match to TRBD1. Germline assignment: CDR1 MDHEN and CDR2 SYDVKM. J was trimmed by 7 bases and V by 3 bases; bases with no gene match: 8. CDR3 length: 14 residues. CDR3 in amino acids: CASSFGGTAYEAFF. CDR3 sequence (DNA): TGTGCCAGCAGTTTTGGGGGGACAGCCTATGAAGCTTTCTTT.

This clonotype was recorded a few times. This chain joins TRBV2 and TRBJ1-1; 7 bases agree with TRBD1. V was clipped by 6 bases and J by 2 bases; unmatched bases: 6. CDR3 size: 14 residues. Germline assignment: CDR1 SNHLY and CDR2 FYNNEI. In nucleotides, the CDR3 is TGTGCCAGCAGAGAGACAGGGAGAAACACTGAAGCTTTCTTT. It specifies CASRETGRNTEAFF.

This sequence joins TRBV7-9 and TRBJ2-1, with 9 bases that match TRBD2. Looked up from germline, CDR1 is SEHNR and CDR2 is FQNEAQ (reference sequence). CDR3 length equals 16 residues. With V trimmed by 5 bases and J by 10 bases, 15 bases remained unmatched. CDR3 nucleotide sequence: TGTGCCAGCAGCCCAGCCGGCGGGGGGGCCCCCGACGAGCAGTTCTTC. Translation gives CASSPAGGGAPDEQFF.

There are many counts of this clonotype. This rearrangement joins TRBV7-2 to TRBJ2-7, with 7 bases lining up with TRBD2. CDR1 is SGHTA and CDR2 is FQGNSA in the germline V gene. The CDR3 covers 15 residues. The ends lost 3 bases at V and 3 bases at J; junction bases unmatched: 8. CDR3 residues: CASSFNNGGNYEQYF. CDR3 DNA: TGTGCCAGCAGCTTTAACAACGGGGGGAACTACGAGCAGTACTTC.

This clonotype was recorded only once. This sequence joins TRBV6-6 and TRBJ2-1, with D maybe TRBD1 (5 bases). This CDR3 contains 16 residues. Trimming removed 5 bases at V and 9 bases at J, with 23 bases between. Germline CDR1 and CDR2: MNHNY and SVGAGI (reference sequence). CDR3 DNA sequence: TGTGCCAGCAGTGCCCAATCAGGCAGGGCGTCTCCTGAGCAGTTCTTC. It translates to CASSAQSGRASPEQFF.